The rows below give T cell receptor beta chains drawn from one sample of a study of shared clonotypes between healthy human individuals. Produced via immunoSEQ multiplex PCR; TCRdb's table is partial and in-frame only. The sample consists of more than 2 million clones, 85% to 95% of them appearing once. Sequencing input: naive CD8+ T cells sorted from blood. The receptors here all came from a young man in good health. The CDR3 runs from the conserved cysteine through the conserved F or W. Fields, in order: V gene, J gene, CDR3 protein.

>TRBV6-6|TRBJ2-2
CASSYSNGAFGELFF
>TRBV4-1|TRBJ1-5
CASSQGAPGTEIYSNQPQHF
>TRBV18|TRBJ2-6
CASSPRSTGANVLTF
>TRBV6-1|TRBJ1-6
CASSEEGSSYNSPLHF
>TRBV4-1|TRBJ2-1
CASSQDVASGNEQFF
>TRBV6-1|TRBJ2-5
CASSGTGGRETQYF
>TRBV7-2|TRBJ1-6
CASSLVPGGVTPNSPLHF
>TRBV4-1|TRBJ2-7
CASSVSRQGSEQYF
>TRBV10-3|TRBJ2-7
CAISDGTRPTYEQYF
>TRBV4-3|TRBJ2-3
CASSHLRGQFEDTQYF
>TRBV5-5|TRBJ1-1
CASIVVEGLNTEAFF
>TRBV4-1|TRBJ2-1
CASSQRDRGSNGQFF
>TRBV7-9|TRBJ2-1
CASSYPEASGRKGEQFF
>TRBV9|TRBJ2-3
CASSQGLAVTDTQYF
>TRBV10-2|TRBJ2-1
CASAPPGQGYNEQFF
>TRBV28|TRBJ2-5
CASSDLDNETQYF
>TRBV4-1|TRBJ1-1
CASSPSHGDDTEAFF
>TRBV7-9|TRBJ1-4
CASSRRDRSWEKLFF
>TRBV10-3|TRBJ1-1
CATVRAVGTEAFF
>TRBV7-9|TRBJ2-2
CASSSPSPAGGPGGELFF
>TRBV5-6|TRBJ2-7
CASSSGYLYEQYF
>TRBV6-5|TRBJ2-7
CASSGPYEQYF
>TRBV27|TRBJ2-7
CASSAARGTHEQYF
>TRBV19|TRBJ1-5
CASIGTRGGNQPQHF
>TRBV6-5|TRBJ2-3
CASSYSREDFTDTQYF
>TRBV6-6|TRBJ1-1
CASSYSRGARTEAFF
>TRBV28|TRBJ1-3
CASSQDTSRTGNTIYF
>TRBV13|TRBJ2-4
CASSLAGDRGNIQYF
>TRBV13|TRBJ2-7
CASSGTGTGTIYEQYF
>TRBV28|TRBJ2-1
CASKPSGGGNEQFF
>TRBV7-9|TRBJ1-2
CASSLGVGDSNYGYTF
>TRBV4-1|TRBJ2-2
CASSQDLAGELNTGELFF
>TRBV28|TRBJ1-5
CASSLDRANQPQHF
>TRBV13|TRBJ1-2
CASSLGWRANYGYTF
>TRBV7-8|TRBJ2-7
CASSRPRTGGTTYEQYF
>TRBV7-9|TRBJ2-2
CASSLPNTGELFF
>TRBV7-2|TRBJ2-5
CASSLSPTSPYNQETQYF
>TRBV29-1|TRBJ2-7
CSVVPTGRVGYEQYF
>TRBV11-2|TRBJ1-1
CASSLDAGPRWEAFF
>TRBV6-5|TRBJ1-1
CASSYSEAPNTEAFF
>TRBV5-4|TRBJ2-1
CASSLASPGTSGDNEQFF
>TRBV6-1|TRBJ2-5
CASSEALTEETQYF
>TRBV5-1|TRBJ2-5
CASSPVHQETQYF
>TRBV30|TRBJ2-3
CAWNSGAIADTQYF
>TRBV5-1|TRBJ2-7
CASSLAPVGGGEQYF
>TRBV5-6|TRBJ2-5
CASSLSKSGGGETQYF
>TRBV7-6|TRBJ2-7
CASSLGEGVPYEQYF
>TRBV9|TRBJ2-3
CASSVHHDEAVDGTDTQYF